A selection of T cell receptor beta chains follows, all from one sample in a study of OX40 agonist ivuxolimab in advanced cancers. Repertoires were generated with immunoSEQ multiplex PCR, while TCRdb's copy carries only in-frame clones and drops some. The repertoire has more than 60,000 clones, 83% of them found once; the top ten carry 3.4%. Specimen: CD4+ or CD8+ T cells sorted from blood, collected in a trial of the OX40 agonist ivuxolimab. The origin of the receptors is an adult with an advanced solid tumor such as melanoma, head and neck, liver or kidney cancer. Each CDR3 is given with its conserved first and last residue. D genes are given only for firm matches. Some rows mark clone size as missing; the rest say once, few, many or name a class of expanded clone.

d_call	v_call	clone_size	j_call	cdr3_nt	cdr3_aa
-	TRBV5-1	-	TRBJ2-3	TGCGCCAGCAGCCCAATGACTGGGATGGTCACAGATACGCAGTATTTT	CASSPMTGMVTDTQYF
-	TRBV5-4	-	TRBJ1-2	TGTGCCAGCAGCTTGGACTATGGCTACACCTTC	CASSLDYGYTF
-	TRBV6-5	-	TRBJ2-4	TGTGCCAGCAGCAAGGGGCCCCCCGCGGGGAACATTCAGTACTTC	CASSKGPPAGNIQYF
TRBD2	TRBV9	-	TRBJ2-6	TGTGCCAGCAGCGTAGGAGCGGGGGTCTCTGGGGCCAACGTCCTGACTTTC	CASSVGAGVSGANVLTF
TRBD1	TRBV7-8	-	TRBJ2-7	TGTGCCAGCAGCTTAGCCAGCACCGGGACAGATACCGCCTACGAGCAGTACTTC	CASSLASTGTDTAYEQYF
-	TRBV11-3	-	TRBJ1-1	TGTGCCAGCAGCTTAGATAGTGGTGAAGCTTTCTTT	CASSLDSGEAFF
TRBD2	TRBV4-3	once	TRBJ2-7	TGCGCCAGCAGCCCTCGACTACTAGCGGGGGGCGAGCAGTACTTC	CASSPRLLAGGEQYF
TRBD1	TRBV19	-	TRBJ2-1	TGTGCCAGTAGTAGCCACAGGGGGCTGACGGACAATGAGCAGTTCTTC	CASSSHRGLTDNEQFF
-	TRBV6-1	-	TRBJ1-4	TGTGCCAGCAGGGACGGGAGGAACGAAAAACTGTTTTTT	CASRDGRNEKLFF
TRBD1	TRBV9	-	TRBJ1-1	TGTGCCAGCAGCGTAGAACAGGGGCTGAACGCTGAAGCTTTCTTT	CASSVEQGLNAEAFF
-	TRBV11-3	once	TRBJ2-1	TGTGCCAGCAGCTTAAAGGGACTGAGCAATGAGCAGTTCTTC	CASSLKGLSNEQFF
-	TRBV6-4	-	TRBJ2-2	TGTGCCAGCAGTGCAGGGTGGAACACCGGGGAGCTGTTTTTT	CASSAGWNTGELFF
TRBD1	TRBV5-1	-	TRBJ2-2	TGCGCCAGCAGCCACGGACAGGAACACACCGGGGAGCTGTTTTTT	CASSHGQEHTGELFF
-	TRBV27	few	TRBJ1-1	TGTGCCAGCAAGTCAGCCCCGGTGATAACTGAAGCTTTCTTT	CASKSAPVITEAFF
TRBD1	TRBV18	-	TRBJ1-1	TGTGCCAGCTCAAACAGGGGGGATACTGAAGCTTTCTTT	CASSNRGDTEAFF
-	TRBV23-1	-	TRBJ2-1	TGCGTCTCTCCCCTCGGATTAGATGAGCAGTTCTTC	CVSPLGLDEQFF
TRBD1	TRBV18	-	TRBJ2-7	TGTGCCAGCTCAAGAACAGGGGCTGACTCCTACGAGCAGTACTTC	CASSRTGADSYEQYF